This TCR beta chain came from a study of cytomegalovirus exposure and HLA in healthy donors. Study-level background: The study placed around 80% of its 398 genotyped donors in the Caucasian-associated ancestry cluster. Study-wide findings and caveats: V- and J-gene trimming of TCR beta was linked (in a later analysis) to a missense DCLRE1C variant.

The CDR3 extends over 15 amino acids. The V and J ends lost 5 bases and 6 bases respectively, with 20 bases between them. Germline V CDR1 and CDR2: SGHTA, FQGTGA. Only a few counts were recorded for this clone. Its antigen is unknown. The PCR made use of 60 Vbeta and 13 Jbeta primers. The method was immunoSEQ multiplex PCR; TCRdb's version includes in-frame clones alone and lacks a portion of them. Of 95,000 to 100,000 clones in the sample, over 70% were seen once. The TCR originated in a man aged 45-60 years in good health and CMV-seronegative. The sample consisted of PBMCs. The V call is TRBV7-3, the J call TRBJ2-7; perhaps TRBD2 as D (5 bases). CDR3 sequence reads: CASSPRGGVGFEQYF. DNA for the CDR3: TGTGCCAGCAGCCCTCGGGGTGGGGTTGGTTTCGAGCAGTACTTC.